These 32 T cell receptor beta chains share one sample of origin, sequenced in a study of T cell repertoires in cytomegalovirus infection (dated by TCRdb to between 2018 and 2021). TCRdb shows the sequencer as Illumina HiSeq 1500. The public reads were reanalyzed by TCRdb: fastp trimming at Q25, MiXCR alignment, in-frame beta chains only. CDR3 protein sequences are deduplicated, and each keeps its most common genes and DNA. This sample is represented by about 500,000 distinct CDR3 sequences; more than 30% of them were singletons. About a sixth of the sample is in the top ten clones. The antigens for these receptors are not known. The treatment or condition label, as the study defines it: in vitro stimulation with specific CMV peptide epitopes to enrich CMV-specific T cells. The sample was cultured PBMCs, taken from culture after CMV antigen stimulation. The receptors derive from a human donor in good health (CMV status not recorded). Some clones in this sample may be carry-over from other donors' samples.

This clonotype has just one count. The CDR3 DNA reads as TGTGCCACCAGCGGAGGAAAAGCTGAAGCTTTCTTT. It codes for CATSGGKAEAFF. The chain links TRBV10-3 to TRBJ1-1, with unresolved D. Germline V gene lookup returns CDR1 ENHRY and CDR2 SYGVKD. The ends were cut back, 10 bases at V and 6 bases at J, with 15 bases in the middle. This CDR3 is built from 12 residues.

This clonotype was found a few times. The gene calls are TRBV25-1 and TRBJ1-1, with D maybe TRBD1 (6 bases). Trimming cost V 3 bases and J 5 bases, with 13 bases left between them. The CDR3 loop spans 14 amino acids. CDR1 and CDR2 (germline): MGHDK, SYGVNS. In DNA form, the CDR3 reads TGTGCCAGCAGTGAGCCAGGGGTTGGTACTGAAGCTTTCTTT. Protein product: CASSEPGVGTEAFF.

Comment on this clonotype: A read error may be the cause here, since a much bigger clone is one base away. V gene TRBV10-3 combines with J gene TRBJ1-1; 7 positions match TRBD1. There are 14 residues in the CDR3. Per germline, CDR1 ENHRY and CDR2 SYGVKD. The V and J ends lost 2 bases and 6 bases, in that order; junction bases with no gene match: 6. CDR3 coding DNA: TGTGCCATCAGTGAGGGGCAGGGGGATGCTGAAGCTTTCTTT. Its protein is CAISEGQGDAEAFF.

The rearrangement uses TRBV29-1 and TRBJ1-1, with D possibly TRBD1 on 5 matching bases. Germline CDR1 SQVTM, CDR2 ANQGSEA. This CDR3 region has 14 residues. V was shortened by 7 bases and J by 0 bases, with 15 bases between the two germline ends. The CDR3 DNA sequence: TGCAGCGGGAAGCCAGACAGCCTGAACACTGAAGCTTTCTTT. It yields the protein CSGKPDSLNTEAFF.

Here the CDR3 reads CAIKGTSVSYNEQFF. The CDR3 region has the DNA TGTGCCATCAAGGGGACTAGCGTCTCCTACAATGAGCAGTTCTTC. The chain joins TRBV10-3 to TRBJ2-1; 10 nucleotides line up with TRBD2. Unmatched junction bases numbered 3, after V lost 7 bases and J lost 0 bases. Germline-derived CDR1 and CDR2 are ENHRY and SYGVKD. The CDR3 spans 15 residues.

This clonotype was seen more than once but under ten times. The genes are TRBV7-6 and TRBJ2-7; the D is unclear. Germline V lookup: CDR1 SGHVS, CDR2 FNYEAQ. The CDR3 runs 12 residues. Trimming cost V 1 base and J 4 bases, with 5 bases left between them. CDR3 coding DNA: TGTGCCAGCAGCTTAGAAGATTACGAGCAGTACTTC. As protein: CASSLEDYEQYF.

This chain's CDR3 is CASSLAGTANEQYV. The CDR3 bases are TGTGCCAGCAGCTTAGCCGGGACGGCGAACGAGCAGTACGTC. The chain is built from TRBV7-4 and TRBJ2-7, with D tentatively TRBD1 or TRBD2 (5 bases each). Germline assignment: CDR1 SGHVT and CDR2 SQSDAQ. V lost 0 bases and J lost 5, with 11 bases in between. CDR3 length: 14 residues.

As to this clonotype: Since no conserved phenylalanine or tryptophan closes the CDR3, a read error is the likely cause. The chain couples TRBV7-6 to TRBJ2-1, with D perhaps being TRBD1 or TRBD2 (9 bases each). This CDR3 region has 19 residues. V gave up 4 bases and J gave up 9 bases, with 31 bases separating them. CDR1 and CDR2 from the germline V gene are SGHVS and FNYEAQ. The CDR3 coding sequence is TGTGCCAGCAGCTCGACAGGGGGACAGGGACTAGCTTTTTTCATTGAGCAGTTCGTC. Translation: CASSSTGGQGLAFFIEQFV.

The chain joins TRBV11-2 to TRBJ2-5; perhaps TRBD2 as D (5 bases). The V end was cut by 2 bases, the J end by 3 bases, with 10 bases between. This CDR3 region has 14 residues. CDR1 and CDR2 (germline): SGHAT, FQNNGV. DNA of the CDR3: TGTGCCAGCAGCTTATTTGCCGGGGAAGAGACCCAGTACTTC. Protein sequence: CASSLFAGEETQYF.

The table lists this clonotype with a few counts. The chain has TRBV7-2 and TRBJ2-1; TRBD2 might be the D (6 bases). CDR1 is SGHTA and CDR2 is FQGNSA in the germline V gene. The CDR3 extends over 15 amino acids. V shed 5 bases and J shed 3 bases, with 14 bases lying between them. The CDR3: CASSSTGTGYNEQFF. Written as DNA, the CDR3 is TGTGCCAGCAGCAGCACCGGGACTGGCTACAATGAGCAGTTCTTC.

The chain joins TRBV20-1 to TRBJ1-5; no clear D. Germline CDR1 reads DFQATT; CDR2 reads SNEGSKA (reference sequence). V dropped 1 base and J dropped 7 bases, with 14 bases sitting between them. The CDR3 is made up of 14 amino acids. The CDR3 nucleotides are TGCAGTGCTAGAGGATCGGCCACGGAGCAGCCCCAGCATTTT. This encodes CSARGSATEQPQHF.

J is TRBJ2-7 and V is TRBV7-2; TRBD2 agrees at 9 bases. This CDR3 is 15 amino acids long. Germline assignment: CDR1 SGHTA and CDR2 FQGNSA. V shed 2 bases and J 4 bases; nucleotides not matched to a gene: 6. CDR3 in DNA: TGTGCCAGCAGCTTACGGGCTAGCGGGAAGTACGAGCAGTACTTC. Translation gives CASSLRASGKYEQYF.

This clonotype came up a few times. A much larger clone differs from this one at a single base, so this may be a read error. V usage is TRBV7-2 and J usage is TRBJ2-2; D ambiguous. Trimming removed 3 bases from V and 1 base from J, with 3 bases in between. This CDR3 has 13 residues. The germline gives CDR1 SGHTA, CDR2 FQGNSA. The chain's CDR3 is CASSFRNTGELFF. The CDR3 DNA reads TGTGCCAGCAGCTTTAGGAACACCGGGGAGCTGTTTTTT.

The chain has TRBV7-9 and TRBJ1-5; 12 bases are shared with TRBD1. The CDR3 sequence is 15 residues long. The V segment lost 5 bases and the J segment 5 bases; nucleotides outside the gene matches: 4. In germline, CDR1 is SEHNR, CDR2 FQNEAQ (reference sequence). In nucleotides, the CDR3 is TGTGCCAGCAGCCCCGGGACAGGGGGCTATCAGCCCCAGCATTTT. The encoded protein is CASSPGTGGYQPQHF.

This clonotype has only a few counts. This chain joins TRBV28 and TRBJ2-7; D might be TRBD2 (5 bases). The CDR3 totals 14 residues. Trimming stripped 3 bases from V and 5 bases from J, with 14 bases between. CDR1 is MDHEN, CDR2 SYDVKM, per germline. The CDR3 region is CASSFVQPGNEQYF. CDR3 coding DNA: TGTGCCAGCAGTTTTGTACAGCCGGGGAACGAGCAGTACTTC. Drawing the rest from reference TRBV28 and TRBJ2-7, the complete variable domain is DVKVTQSSRYLVKRTGEKVFLECVQDMDHENMFWYRQDPGLGLRLIYFSYDVKMKEKGDIPEGYSVSREKKERFSLILESASTNQTSMYLCASSFVQPGNEQYFGPGTRLTVT.

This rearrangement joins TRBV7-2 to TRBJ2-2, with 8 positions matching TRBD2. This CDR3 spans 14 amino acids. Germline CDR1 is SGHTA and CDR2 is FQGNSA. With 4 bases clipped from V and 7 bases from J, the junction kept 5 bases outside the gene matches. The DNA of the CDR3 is TGTGCCAGCAGCTCGTTTAGCGGGAACGGGGAGCTGTTTTTT. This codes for CASSSFSGNGELFF.

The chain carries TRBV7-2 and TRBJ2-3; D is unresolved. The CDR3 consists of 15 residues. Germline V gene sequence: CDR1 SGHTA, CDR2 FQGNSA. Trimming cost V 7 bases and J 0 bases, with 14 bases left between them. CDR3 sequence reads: CASTPSAPSTDTQYF. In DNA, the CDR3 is TGTGCCAGCACCCCGTCAGCGCCTAGCACAGATACGCAGTATTTT.

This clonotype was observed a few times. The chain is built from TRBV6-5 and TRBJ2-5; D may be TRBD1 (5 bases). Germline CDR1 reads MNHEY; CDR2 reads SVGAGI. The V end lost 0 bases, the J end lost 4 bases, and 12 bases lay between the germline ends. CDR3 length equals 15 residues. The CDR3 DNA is TGTGCCAGCAGTTACTCCAGGGTTGGTCGAGAGACCCAGTACTTC. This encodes CASSYSRVGRETQYF.

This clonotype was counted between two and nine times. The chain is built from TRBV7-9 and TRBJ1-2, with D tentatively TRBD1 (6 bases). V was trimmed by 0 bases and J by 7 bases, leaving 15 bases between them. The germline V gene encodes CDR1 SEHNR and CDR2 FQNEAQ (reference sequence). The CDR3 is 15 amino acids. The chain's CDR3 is CASSLANRDILGYTF. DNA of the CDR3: TGTGCCAGCAGCTTAGCCAATCGGGACATCCTTGGCTACACCTTC.

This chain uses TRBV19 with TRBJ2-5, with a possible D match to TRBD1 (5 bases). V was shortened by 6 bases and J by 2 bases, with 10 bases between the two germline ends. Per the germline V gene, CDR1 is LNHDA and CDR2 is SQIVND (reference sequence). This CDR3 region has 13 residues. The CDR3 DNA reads TGTGCCAGTAGACACTCAGGGCAAGAGACCCAGTACTTC. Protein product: CASRHSGQETQYF.

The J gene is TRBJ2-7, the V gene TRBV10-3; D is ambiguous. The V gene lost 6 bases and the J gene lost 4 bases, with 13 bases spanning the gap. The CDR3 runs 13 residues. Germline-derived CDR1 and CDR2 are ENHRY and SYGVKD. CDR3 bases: TGTGCCATCAGCCTTGAGCCAGAATACGAGCAGTACGTC. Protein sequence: CAISLEPEYEQYV.

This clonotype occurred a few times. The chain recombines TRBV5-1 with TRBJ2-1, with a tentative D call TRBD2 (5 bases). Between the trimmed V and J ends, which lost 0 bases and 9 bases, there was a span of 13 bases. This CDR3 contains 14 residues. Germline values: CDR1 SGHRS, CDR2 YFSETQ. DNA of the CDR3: TGCGCCAGCAGCTTGGCCTCACGGGATAGTGAGCAGTTCTTC. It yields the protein CASSLASRDSEQFF.

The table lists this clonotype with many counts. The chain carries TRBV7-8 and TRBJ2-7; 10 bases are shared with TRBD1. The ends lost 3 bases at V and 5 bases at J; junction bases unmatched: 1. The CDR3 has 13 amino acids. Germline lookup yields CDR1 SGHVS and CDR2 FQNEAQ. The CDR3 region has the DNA TGTGCCAGCAGCTTGGGGACAGGGGACGAGCAGTACGTC. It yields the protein CASSLGTGDEQYV.

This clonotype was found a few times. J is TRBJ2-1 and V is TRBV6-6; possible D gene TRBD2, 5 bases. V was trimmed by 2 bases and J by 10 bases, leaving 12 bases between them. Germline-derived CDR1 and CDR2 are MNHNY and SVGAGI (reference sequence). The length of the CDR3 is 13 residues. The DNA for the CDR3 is TGTGCCAGCAGTTACAACGGGGATAGAGAGCAGTTCTTC. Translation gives CASSYNGDREQFF.

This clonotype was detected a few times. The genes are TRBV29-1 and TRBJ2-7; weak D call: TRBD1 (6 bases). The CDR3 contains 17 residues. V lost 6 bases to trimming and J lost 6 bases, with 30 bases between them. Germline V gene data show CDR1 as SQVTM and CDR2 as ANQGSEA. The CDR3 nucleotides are TGCAGCGTGGGGGCATACACCGGGGCCCAAGCTCAGGGCGAGCAGTACTTC. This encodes CSVGAYTGAQAQGEQYF.

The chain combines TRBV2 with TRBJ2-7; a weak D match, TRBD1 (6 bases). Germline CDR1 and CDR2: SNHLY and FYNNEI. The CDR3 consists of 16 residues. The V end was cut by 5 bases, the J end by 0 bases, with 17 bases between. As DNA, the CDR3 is TGTGCCAGCAGTCCCCCCCTCGCAGGGGTCTCCTACGAGCAGTACTTC. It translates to CASSPPLAGVSYEQYF.

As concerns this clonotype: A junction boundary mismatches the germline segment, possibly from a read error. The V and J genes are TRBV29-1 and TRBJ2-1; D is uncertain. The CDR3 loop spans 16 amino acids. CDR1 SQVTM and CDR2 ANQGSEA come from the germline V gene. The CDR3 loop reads CSVVIPLTTTYSEQFF. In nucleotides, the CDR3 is TGCAGCGTTGTTATTCCGTTGACAACAACGTACAGTGAGCAGTTCTTC.

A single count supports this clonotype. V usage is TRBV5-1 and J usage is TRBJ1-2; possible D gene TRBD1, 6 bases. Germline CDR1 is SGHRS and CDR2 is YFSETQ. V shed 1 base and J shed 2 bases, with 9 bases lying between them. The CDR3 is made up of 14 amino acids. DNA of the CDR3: TGCGCCAGCAGCTTGCGTACAGGGAACTATGGCTACACCTTC. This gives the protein CASSLRTGNYGYTF.

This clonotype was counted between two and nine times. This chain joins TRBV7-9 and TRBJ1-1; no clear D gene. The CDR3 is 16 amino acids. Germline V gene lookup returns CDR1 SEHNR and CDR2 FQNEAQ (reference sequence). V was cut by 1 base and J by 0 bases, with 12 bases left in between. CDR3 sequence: CASSLGSVRLNTEAFF. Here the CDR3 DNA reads TGTGCCAGCAGCTTAGGCTCAGTCAGGTTGAACACTGAAGCTTTCTTT. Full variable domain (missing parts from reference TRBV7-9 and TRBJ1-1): DTGVSQNPRHKITKRGQNVTFRCDPISEHNRLYWYRQTLGQGPEFLTYFQNEAQLEKSRLLSDRFSAERPKGSFSTLEIQRTEQGDSAMYLCASSLGSVRLNTEAFFGQGTRLTVV.

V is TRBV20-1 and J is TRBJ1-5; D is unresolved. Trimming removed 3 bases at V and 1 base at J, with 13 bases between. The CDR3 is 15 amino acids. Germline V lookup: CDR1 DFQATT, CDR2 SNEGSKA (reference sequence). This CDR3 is CSASPDSRSNQPQHF. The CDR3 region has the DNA TGCAGTGCTAGCCCCGACTCTCGGAGCAATCAGCCCCAGCATTTT.

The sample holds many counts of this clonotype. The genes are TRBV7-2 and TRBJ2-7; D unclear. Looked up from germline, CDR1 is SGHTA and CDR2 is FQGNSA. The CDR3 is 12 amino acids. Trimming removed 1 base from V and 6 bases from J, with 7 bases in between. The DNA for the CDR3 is TGTGCCAGCAGCTTAGGGATCCGCGAGCAGTACTTC. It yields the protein CASSLGIREQYF.

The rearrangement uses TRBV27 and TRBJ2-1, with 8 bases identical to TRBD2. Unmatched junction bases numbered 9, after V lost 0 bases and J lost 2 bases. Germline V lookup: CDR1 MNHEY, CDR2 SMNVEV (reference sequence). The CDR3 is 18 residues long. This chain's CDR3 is CASSLSGSGSRPYNEQFF. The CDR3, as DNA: TGTGCCAGCAGTTTATCTGGCAGCGGGAGTCGGCCCTACAATGAGCAGTTCTTC.